These 28 T cell receptor beta chains share one sample of origin, sequenced in a study of blood T cell repertoires in COVID-19. Profiling relied on immunoSEQ multiplex PCR, and the TCRdb table lists in-frame clones only, not all of them. The sample carries a few hundred thousand clones, about 87% recorded once. Sample: peripheral blood. Receptors were obtained from a woman aged 30 to 39 with COVID-19, enrolled during active disease.

The chain carries TRBV4-1 and TRBJ2-3, with TRBD2 matching 13 bases. This CDR3 is 18 amino acids long. Germline V gene data show CDR1 as MGHRA and CDR2 as YSYEKL. After removal of 0 bases from V and 7 bases from J, the junction contained 10 bases not matched to a gene. CDR3 sequence: CASSQDRGLAGRENTQYF. CDR3 coding DNA: TGCGCCAGCAGCCAAGATAGGGGACTAGCGGGGAGAGAGAATACGCAGTATTTT.

The chain couples TRBV7-3 to TRBJ2-3; D is undetermined. This CDR3 region has 12 residues. The V end was cut by 5 bases, the J end by 8 bases, with 11 bases between. Germline CDR1 is SGHTA and CDR2 is FQGTGA. CDR3 sequence: CASSTDGGTQYF. In DNA, the CDR3 is TGTGCCAGCAGCACCGACGGCGGTACGCAGTATTTT. The variable domain in full, completed from reference TRBV7-3 and TRBJ2-3, reads GAGVSQTPSNKVTEKGKYVELRCDPISGHTALYWYRQSLGQGPEFLIYFQGTGAADDSGLPNDRFFAVRPEGSVSTLKIQRTERGDSAVYLCASSTDGGTQYFGPGTRLTVL.

The chain uses TRBV6-5 and TRBJ1-2, with D possibly TRBD1 on 5 matching bases. The CDR3 sequence is 12 residues long. Per germline, CDR1 MNHEY and CDR2 SVGAGI. V shed 5 bases and J shed 3 bases, with 7 bases lying between them. The CDR3 coding sequence is TGTGCCAGCAGTCGGGGGTACTATGGCTACACCTTC. Protein: CASSRGYYGYTF.

This sequence joins TRBV19 and TRBJ2-1; D perhaps matches TRBD2 (5 bases). Deletions cut 10 bases from V and 7 bases from J, with 26 bases between. Germline CDR1 reads LNHDA; CDR2 reads SQIVND (reference sequence). This CDR3 spans 16 amino acids. The CDR3 region is CATRRVRGLAQNEQFF. The DNA for the CDR3 is TGTGCCACCCGGCGGGTGAGAGGATTGGCTCAAAATGAGCAGTTCTTC.

The CDR3 reads CATSRDRGPNYEQYF. In nucleotides, the CDR3 is TGTGCCACCAGCAGGGACAGGGGGCCTAACTACGAGCAGTACTTC. The chain carries TRBV15 and TRBJ2-7; the match to TRBD1 covers 11 bases. Trimming at V came to 3 bases and at J to 3 bases, leaving 4 bases not matched to a gene. Germline CDR1 and CDR2: LNHNV and YYDKDF (reference sequence). This CDR3 region has 15 residues. Combining the CDR3 with reference TRBV15 and TRBJ2-7 gives the whole variable domain DAMVIQNPRYQVTQFGKPVTLSCSQTLNHNVMYWYQQKSSQAPKLLFHYYDKDFNNEADTPDNFQSRRPNTSFCFLDIRSPGLGDTAMYLCATSRDRGPNYEQYFGPGTRLTVT.

This clone was counted a few times. The J gene is TRBJ1-1, the V gene TRBV6-2 or TRBV6-3, with D unclear. This CDR3 has 14 amino acids. V was clipped by 6 bases and J by 8 bases, with 19 bases between them. CDR1 is MNHEY, CDR2 SVGEGT, per germline. The CDR3 reads CASSHPAAVAEAFF. DNA for the CDR3: TGTGCCAGCAGCCATCCCGCCGCAGTCGCCGAAGCTTTCTTT.

The chain couples TRBV5-6 to TRBJ2-1; 7 bases align to TRBD1. V was pared by 2 bases and J by 3 bases, with 8 bases of the junction left unmatched. The CDR3 totals 16 residues. Germline V lookup: CDR1 SGHDT, CDR2 YYEEEE. CDR3 nucleotides: TGTGCCAGCAGCTTCTTTACGGGACAGATCTACAATGAGCAGTTCTTC. Its protein is CASSFFTGQIYNEQFF. The variable domain in full, with the rest retrieved from reference TRBV5-6 and TRBJ2-1, is DAGVTQSPTHLIKTRGQQVTLRCSPKSGHDTVSWYQQALGQGPQFIFQYYEEEERQRGNFPDRFSGHQFPNYSSELNVNALLLGDSALYLCASSFFTGQIYNEQFFGPGTRLTVL.

The chain links TRBV28 to TRBJ1-5; a weak D match, TRBD1 (6 bases). Germline CDR1 MDHEN, CDR2 SYDVKM. V lost 8 bases and J 4 bases, leaving 12 bases between the germline ends. This CDR3 spans 13 amino acids. Here the CDR3 reads CASLGGWNQPQHF. DNA for the CDR3: TGTGCCAGCCTAGGGGGATGGAATCAGCCCCAGCATTTT.

The gene calls are TRBV12-3 or TRBV12-4 and TRBJ1-5, with TRBD1 as a possible D gene (5 bases). This CDR3 is built from 13 residues. V was pared by 2 bases and J by 4 bases, with 6 bases between. Here the CDR3 reads CASSLRGNQPQHF. Written as DNA, the CDR3 is TGTGCCAGCAGTTTAAGGGGAAATCAGCCCCAGCATTTT.

In this sample, this clone turned up a few times. V usage is TRBV28 and J usage is TRBJ1-6; TRBD1 matches 8 bases. This CDR3 is 16 amino acids long. With V trimmed by 5 bases and J by 7 bases, 10 bases remained unmatched. Germline loops: CDR1 MDHEN, CDR2 SYDVKM. The CDR3 region is CASSTPATGVNSPLHF. The DNA for the CDR3 is TGTGCCAGCAGTACCCCGGCGACAGGGGTAAATTCACCCCTCCACTTT.

The rearrangement joins TRBV24-1 to TRBJ2-1, with D uncertain. This CDR3 contains 13 residues. V was trimmed by 3 bases and J by 6 bases, leaving 8 bases between them. From germline, CDR1 is KGHDR and CDR2 SFDVKD. The CDR3 loop is CATSDTLSNEQFF. The CDR3 DNA reads as TGTGCCACCAGTGATACACTAAGCAATGAGCAGTTCTTC.

The rearrangement links TRBV2 to TRBJ1-1; tentatively, D is TRBD1 (5 bases). The germline V and J ends were trimmed by 5 bases and 1 base, with 11 bases remaining between them. The V gene's germline CDR1 is SNHLY and CDR2 FYNNEI. This CDR3 contains 14 residues. The CDR3 loop is CASSWDLGNTEAFF. The CDR3 nucleotides are TGTGCCAGCAGTTGGGACTTGGGGAACACTGAAGCTTTCTTT.

The rearrangement uses TRBV10-3 and TRBJ1-3; 7 nucleotides line up with TRBD1. CDR1 and CDR2 (germline): ENHRY, SYGVKD. The CDR3 spans 14 residues. Trimming took 7 bases from V and 2 from J; bases not matched to a gene: 5. CDR3 DNA sequence: TGTGCCATCATAGAGGGGGCGGCTGGAAACACCATATATTTT. As protein: CAIIEGAAGNTIYF.

The gene calls are TRBV9 and TRBJ2-2; perhaps TRBD1 as D (6 bases). The CDR3 spans 15 residues. CDR1 SGDLS and CDR2 YYNGEE come from the germline V gene. V gave up 0 bases and J gave up 4 bases, with 10 bases separating them. The CDR3 spells CASSVDAGATGELFF. The CDR3 nucleotides are TGTGCCAGCAGCGTAGACGCAGGGGCCACCGGGGAGCTGTTTTTT.

The genes are TRBV5-1 and TRBJ2-2; D is perhaps TRBD1 (5 bases). Per the germline V gene, CDR1 is SGHRS and CDR2 is YFSETQ. The CDR3 is 15 amino acids. The germline V and J ends were trimmed by 3 bases and 0 bases, with 9 bases remaining between them. CDR3 loop: CASSWGLANTGELFF. The CDR3 coding sequence is TGCGCCAGCAGCTGGGGCCTCGCGAACACCGGGGAGCTGTTTTTT.

The V call is TRBV30, the J call TRBJ1-5; no clear D gene. V dropped 3 bases and J dropped 3 bases, with 9 bases sitting between them. Germline CDR1 and CDR2: GTSNPN and SVGIG (reference sequence). The CDR3 is 13 amino acids. CDR3 sequence: CAWSRETNQPQHF. The CDR3 DNA is TGTGCCTGGAGCCGGGAGACCAATCAGCCCCAGCATTTT.

This clone occurred once. The V gene is TRBV7-2, the J gene TRBJ2-1, with TRBD2 matching over 8 bases. The trim removed 6 bases at V and 8 bases at J, leaving 6 bases unmatched. Germline V gene sequence: CDR1 SGHTA, CDR2 FQGNSA. The CDR3 loop spans 13 amino acids. This chain's CDR3 is CASRGLGVDEQFF. The DNA for the CDR3 is TGTGCCAGCAGGGGACTAGGGGTCGATGAGCAGTTCTTC.

V gene TRBV28 combines with J gene TRBJ1-6; the D is unclear. V dropped 2 bases and J dropped 6 bases, with 8 bases sitting between them. Germline V lookup: CDR1 MDHEN, CDR2 SYDVKM. The CDR3 is 14 residues long. The CDR3: CASSLRLSNSPLHF. CDR3 bases: TGTGCCAGCAGTTTACGGTTGAGTAATTCACCCCTCCACTTT.

The chain is built from TRBV6-1 and TRBJ1-2; D unresolved. The CDR3 runs 14 residues. V lost 5 bases and J 2 bases, leaving 12 bases between the germline ends. Germline-derived CDR1 and CDR2 are MNHNS and SASEGT. The CDR3 DNA reads TGTGCCAGCAGTTCCCCGACATTGAACTATGGCTACACCTTC. Protein product: CASSSPTLNYGYTF.

V usage is TRBV11-2 and J usage is TRBJ1-1; perhaps TRBD1 as D (5 bases). Germline V gene lookup returns CDR1 SGHAT and CDR2 FQNNGV. V was shortened by 5 bases and J by 0 bases, with 13 bases between the two germline ends. The CDR3 is 15 residues long. Written as DNA, the CDR3 is TGTGCCAGCAGCCCTAGAAGGGGCATGAACACTGAAGCTTTCTTT. Translating it yields CASSPRRGMNTEAFF.

J is TRBJ1-2 and V is TRBV7-9; unclear D gene. CDR1 is SEHNR and CDR2 is FQNEAQ in the germline V gene (reference sequence). Between the trimmed V and J ends, which lost 5 bases and 7 bases, there was a span of 20 bases. This CDR3 is 15 amino acids long. In DNA, the CDR3 is TGTGCCAGCAGCGCAAATGGTTTTGCGGTAGGTGGCTACACCTTC. It translates to CASSANGFAVGGYTF. The entire variable domain, with the rest obtained from reference TRBV7-9 and TRBJ1-2, is as follows: DTGVSQNPRHKITKRGQNVTFRCDPISEHNRLYWYRQTLGQGPEFLTYFQNEAQLEKSRLLSDRFSAERPKGSFSTLEIQRTEQGDSAMYLCASSANGFAVGGYTFGSGTRLTVV.

The rearrangement joins TRBV18 to TRBJ2-4; possible D gene TRBD1, 5 bases. V lost 5 bases and J 1 base, leaving 6 bases between the germline ends. The CDR3 consists of 13 residues. The germline CDR1 and CDR2 sequences are KGHSH and LQKENI. The CDR3 reads CASSGAAKNIQYF. The CDR3 DNA reads as TGTGCCAGCTCAGGGGCGGCCAAAAACATTCAGTACTTC.

This clone is a singleton in its sample. The V gene is TRBV4-1, the J gene TRBJ2-7; perhaps TRBD1 as D (6 bases). The germline V gene has CDR1 MGHRA and CDR2 YSYEKL. The CDR3 totals 15 residues. V was cut by 3 bases and J by 0 bases, with 12 bases left in between. In nucleotides, the CDR3 is TGCGCCAGCAGCCATAAGGGGGATGCCTCCTACGAGCAGTACTTC. This translates into CASSHKGDASYEQYF.

The V call is TRBV10-3, the J call TRBJ2-1; TRBD2 matches 10 bases. V was clipped by 5 bases and J by 3 bases; unmatched bases: 4. Germline V gene sequence: CDR1 ENHRY, CDR2 SYGVKD. CDR3 length: 15 amino acids. CDR3 nucleotide sequence: TGTGCCATCAGTCGGACTAGCGGCGACTACAATGAGCAGTTCTTC. This encodes CAISRTSGDYNEQFF.

This chain connects TRBV20-1 to TRBJ2-1, with D tentatively TRBD2 (5 bases). The CDR3 totals 11 residues. Trimming stripped 6 bases from V and 7 bases from J, with 10 bases between. The germline CDR1 and CDR2 sequences are DFQATT and SNEGSKA (reference sequence). This CDR3 is CSASGVNEQFF. The CDR3 DNA sequence: TGCAGTGCAAGCGGAGTTAATGAGCAGTTCTTC.

The chain is built from TRBV28 and TRBJ2-2; a weak D match, TRBD1 (5 bases). Germline assignment: CDR1 MDHEN and CDR2 SYDVKM. The CDR3 consists of 16 residues. V shed 6 bases and J shed 3 bases, with 17 bases lying between them. For the CDR3, the DNA is TGTGCCAGCAGCTACCTACAAGGGGCCTACACCGGGGAGCTGTTTTTT. Translated: CASSYLQGAYTGELFF.

The chain joins TRBV19 to TRBJ2-1, with 11 nucleotides matching TRBD2. Looked up from germline, CDR1 is LNHDA and CDR2 is SQIVND (reference sequence). The CDR3 consists of 15 residues. V was pared by 6 bases and J by 4 bases, with 5 bases of the junction left unmatched. In nucleotides, the CDR3 is TGTGCCAGTAGGTCTACTAGCGGGAGTTACAATGAGCAGTTCTTC. It specifies CASRSTSGSYNEQFF.

The chain employs TRBV19 and TRBJ2-2; 10 positions agree with TRBD1. CDR3 length: 15 residues. After removal of 5 bases from V and 4 bases from J, the junction contained 4 bases not matched to a gene. Germline V CDR1 and CDR2: LNHDA, SQIVND (reference sequence). CDR3 in amino acids: CASSPGQGFTGELFF. CDR3 sequence (DNA): TGTGCCAGTAGTCCGGGACAGGGGTTCACCGGGGAGCTGTTTTTT.